These T cell receptor beta chains were read from a single sample in a study of shared clonotypes between healthy human individuals. Assay: immunoSEQ multiplex PCR; the TCRdb copy retains only in-frame clones and omits some. There are millions of clones in the sample; 90% to 95% occur only once, and roughly 0.13% lies in the top ten. Sequencing was performed on naive CD4+ T cells sorted from blood. The receptors originated from a man aged 18 to 29 in good health. CDR3s include the opening cysteine and the closing phenylalanine or tryptophan. The D gene is left open where the match is weak. Clone size is given for some rows only: seen once, a few or many times, or a class if the clone is expanded.

>TRBV6-5|-|TRBD2|TRBJ2-6
CASSPLAGGANVLTF
TGTGCCAGCAGTCCTCTAGCGGGTGGGGCCAACGTCCTGACTTTC
>TRBV6-5|-|-|TRBJ2-7
CASSYSPGTYEQYF
TGTGCCAGCAGTTACTCGCCAGGGACCTACGAGCAGTACTTC
>TRBV15|once|TRBD1|TRBJ1-4
CATSRDPGTGYEKLFF
TGTGCCACCAGCAGAGACCCCGGGACAGGGTATGAAAAACTGTTTTTT
>TRBV5-4|-|TRBD1|TRBJ2-2
CASSPTGQGDTGELFF
TGTGCCAGCAGCCCTACGGGACAGGGAGACACCGGGGAGCTGTTTTTT
>TRBV7-9|-|TRBD2|TRBJ2-1
CASSPSSSGRGNEQFF
TGTGCCAGCAGCCCGTCCTCTAGCGGGAGGGGCAATGAGCAGTTCTTC
>TRBV25-1|-|TRBD2|TRBJ2-5
CASSAMTSGVRETQYF
TGTGCCAGCAGTGCTATGACTAGCGGGGTACGGGAGACCCAGTACTTC
>TRBV15|-|-|TRBJ1-6
CATSREDGHLHF
TGTGCCACCAGCAGGGAGGACGGACATCTCCACTTT
>TRBV28|-|-|TRBJ2-7
CASSYQGNSYEQYF
TGTGCCAGCAGTTACCAGGGGAACTCCTACGAGCAGTACTTC
>TRBV5-8|once|-|TRBJ2-2
CASSLFRQTGELFF
TGTGCCAGCAGCTTGTTTCGACAGACCGGGGAGCTGTTTTTT
>TRBV9|-|TRBD1|TRBJ1-5
CASSVGQGIDQPQHF
TGTGCCAGCAGCGTGGGACAGGGGATAGATCAGCCCCAGCATTTT
>TRBV21-1|-|-|TRBJ2-2
CASILRGLAGGANTGELFF
TGTGCCAGCATCCTACGGGGACTAGCGGGAGGCGCGAACACCGGGGAGCTGTTTTTT
>TRBV7-9|-|TRBD2|TRBJ2-7
CASSTSGRAYEQYF
TGTGCCAGCAGCACCAGCGGGAGAGCCTACGAGCAGTACTTC
>TRBV7-2|-|-|TRBJ2-7
CASSTLGRYEQYF
TGTGCCAGCAGCACCCTCGGGCGGTACGAGCAGTACTTC
>TRBV14|-|-|TRBJ1-1
CASSQWQGGSADTEAFF
TGTGCCAGCAGCCAGTGGCAGGGAGGGTCGGCGGACACTGAAGCTTTCTTT
>TRBV6-5|-|-|TRBJ1-5
CASSSDRLGNQPQHF
TGTGCCAGCAGTTCTGACAGGTTGGGCAATCAGCCCCAGCATTTT
>TRBV9|few|-|TRBJ2-7
CASSVDGGSYEQYF
TGTGCCAGCAGCGTAGATGGGGGATCCTACGAGCAGTACTTC
>TRBV28|few|TRBD1|TRBJ1-2
CASSLTGDGYTF
TGTGCCAGCAGTTTGACAGGGGATGGCTACACCTTC
>TRBV25-1|-|TRBD2|TRBJ2-3
CASSEGWVSGTDTQYF
TGTGCCAGCAGTGAGGGATGGGTTAGCGGGACAGATACGCAGTATTTT
>TRBV5-5|-|TRBD1|TRBJ1-6
CASSPAGQGSYNSPLHF
TGTGCCAGCAGCCCGGCCGGACAGGGCTCCTATAATTCACCCCTCCACTTT
>TRBV6-1|-|TRBD1|TRBJ2-7
CASSENRDRAYEQYF
TGTGCCAGCAGTGAAAACCGGGACAGGGCCTACGAGCAGTACTTC
>TRBV30|-|-|TRBJ2-7
CACHDGHRSYEQYF
TGTGCCTGTCACGACGGACATCGCTCCTACGAGCAGTACTTC
>TRBV5-6|-|-|TRBJ2-5
CASSLVETQYF
TGTGCCAGCAGCTTGGTTGAGACCCAGTACTTC
>TRBV18|once|-|TRBJ2-2
CASSPQRASNTGELFF
TGTGCCAGCTCACCCCAACGAGCGTCGAACACCGGGGAGCTGTTTTTT
>TRBV10-3|-|TRBD2|TRBJ2-1
CAISESVGLAGGNEQFF
TGTGCCATCAGTGAGTCTGTGGGACTAGCGGGAGGCAATGAGCAGTTCTTC
>TRBV2|-|-|TRBJ2-7
CASSDPYEQYF
TGTGCCAGCAGCGACCCCTACGAGCAGTACTTC
>TRBV7-9|-|-|TRBJ1-3
CASSLGEAPGNTIYF
TGTGCCAGCAGCTTAGGCGAAGCACCCGGAAACACCATATATTTT
>TRBV6-5|-|-|TRBJ1-2
CASRPDTQGGVGYTF
TGTGCCAGCAGACCAGATACGCAGGGAGGGGTCGGCTACACCTTC
>TRBV29-1|-|TRBD1|TRBJ1-4
CSVGQGAGEKLFF
TGCAGCGTCGGGCAGGGGGCTGGTGAAAAACTGTTTTTT
>TRBV10-2|-|-|TRBJ2-3
CASNPPGDLTDTQYF
TGCGCCAGCAATCCCCCGGGGGACCTTACAGATACGCAGTATTTT
>TRBV10-3|-|TRBD1|TRBJ1-2
CAISEDRGYGYTF
TGTGCCATCAGTGAGGACAGGGGATATGGCTACACCTTC
>TRBV5-1|-|-|TRBJ1-6
CASSSGLANSPLHF
TGCGCCAGCAGCTCCGGACTTGCGAATTCACCCCTCCACTTT
>TRBV18|-|-|TRBJ2-1
CASSNPGGDEQFF
TGTGCCAGCTCAAATCCAGGAGGGGATGAGCAGTTCTTC
>TRBV6-1|-|-|TRBJ1-1
CASSERRNTEAFF
TGTGCCAGCAGTGAAAGGAGGAACACTGAAGCTTTCTTT
>TRBV2|-|-|TRBJ2-7
CASYRGTPSYEQYF
TGTGCCAGCTATCGAGGCACGCCATCCTACGAGCAGTACTTC
>TRBV18|-|-|TRBJ2-5
CASSPSTGGGQETQYF
TGTGCCAGCTCACCTTCGACCGGAGGGGGGCAAGAGACCCAGTACTTC
>TRBV4-1|-|TRBD2|TRBJ2-1
CASSHNSGRSSEQFF
TGCGCCAGCAGCCACAATAGCGGGAGGTCCTCTGAGCAGTTCTTC
>TRBV30|-|-|TRBJ1-2
CAGRGANYGYTF
TGTGCCGGCAGGGGAGCTAACTATGGCTACACCTTC
>TRBV11-3|-|-|TRBJ2-2
CASSSLATGELFF
TGTGCCAGCAGCTCTTTGGCAACCGGGGAGCTGTTTTTT
>TRBV28|-|-|TRBJ1-2
CASSLRQYGYTF
TGTGCCAGCAGCCTGAGACAGTATGGCTACACCTTC
>TRBV4-3|once|TRBD2|TRBJ2-1
CASSQELSSGDNEQFF
TGCGCCAGCAGCCAAGAGTTGTCTAGCGGGGACAATGAGCAGTTCTTC
>TRBV5-1|-|-|TRBJ1-4
CASSLSGEKLFF
TGCGCCAGCAGCTTGTCTGGGGAAAAACTGTTTTTT
>TRBV9|-|-|TRBJ2-3
CASSVGPRDTQYF
TGTGCCAGCAGCGTAGGCCCTCGAGATACGCAGTATTTT
>TRBV18|-|-|TRBJ2-7
CASSPAANYEQYF
TGTGCCAGCTCACCAGCGGCCAATTACGAGCAGTACTTC
>TRBV2|-|TRBD2|TRBJ2-7
CASGAGGGSYEQYF
TGTGCCAGCGGAGCGGGAGGGGGGTCCTACGAGCAGTACTTC
>TRBV5-1|-|-|TRBJ2-5
CASSRQQETQYF
TGCGCCAGCAGCCGACAGCAAGAGACCCAGTACTTC
>TRBV9|-|-|TRBJ1-3
CASSVVRSRKGRRNTIYF
TGTGCCAGCAGCGTAGTTCGCAGCCGGAAGGGGCGGCGAAACACCATATATTTT
>TRBV18|-|-|TRBJ2-5
CASSPRRETQYF
TGTGCCAGCTCACCCAGGCGAGAGACCCAGTACTTC
>TRBV5-6|-|-|TRBJ1-3
CASSLVGAGRNTIYF
TGTGCCAGCAGCTTGGTCGGGGCCGGGAGAAACACCATATATTTT
>TRBV11-2|-|-|TRBJ2-7
CASSPQGGVGYEQYF
TGTGCCAGCAGCCCGCAGGGGGGGGTAGGGTACGAGCAGTACTTC
>TRBV7-2|once|TRBD2|TRBJ2-4
CASSLWDSGLEGLKNIQYF
TGTGCCAGCAGCTTATGGGATAGTGGACTAGAAGGTCTCAAAAACATTCAGTACTTC